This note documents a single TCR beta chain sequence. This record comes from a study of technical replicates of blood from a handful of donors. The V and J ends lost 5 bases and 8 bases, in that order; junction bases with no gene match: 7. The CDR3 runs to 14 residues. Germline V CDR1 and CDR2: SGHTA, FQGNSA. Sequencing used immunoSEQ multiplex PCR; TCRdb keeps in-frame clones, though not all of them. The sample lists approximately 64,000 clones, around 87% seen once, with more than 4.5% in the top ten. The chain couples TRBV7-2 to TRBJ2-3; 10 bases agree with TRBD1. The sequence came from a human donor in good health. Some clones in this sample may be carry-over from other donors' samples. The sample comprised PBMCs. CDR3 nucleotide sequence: TGTGCCAGCAGCCCCCTCGGACAGGGGGGTACGCAGTATTTT. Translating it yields CASSPLGQGGTQYF. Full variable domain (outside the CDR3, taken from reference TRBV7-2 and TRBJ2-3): GAGVSQSPSNKVTEKGKDVELRCDPISGHTALYWYRQSLGQGLEFLIYFQGNSAPDKSGLPSDRFSAERTGGSVSTLTIQRTQQEDSAVYLCASSPLGQGGTQYFGPGTRLTVL.